The 31 T cell receptor beta chains below were found in one sample sequenced in a study of control samples from healthy donors and cancer patients. Method: immunoSEQ multiplex PCR; TCRdb's copy keeps in-frame clones and lacks some. Of approximately 150,000 clones listed, about 90% are singletons. Source material: blood. All receptors come from a man aged 18 to 29 in good health.

The chain joins TRBV19 to TRBJ2-5; 11 nucleotides align to TRBD2. Germline CDR1 is LNHDA and CDR2 is SQIVND (reference sequence). Trimming cost V 4 bases and J 1 base; bases outside gene matches: 5. The CDR3 totals 16 residues. The CDR3 region is CASSKRGLAAQETQYF. The CDR3 coding sequence is TGTGCCAGTAGTAAGAGGGGACTAGCGGCCCAAGAGACCCAGTACTTC.

This clone appeared a single time. The chain employs TRBV18 and TRBJ2-2, with D tentatively TRBD2 (6 bases). CDR3 size: 16 residues. Trimming shortened V by 1 base and J by 6 bases, and 15 bases separated the two germline ends. CDR1 and CDR2 from the germline V gene are KGHSH and LQKENI. In DNA, the CDR3 is TGTGCCAGCTCACCACAAGGGACTTCAATCGCCGGGGAGCTGTTTTTT. Amino acids: CASSPQGTSIAGELFF.

The CDR3 sequence is CASSLASGGKNIQYF. The CDR3 DNA follows: TGTGCCAGCAGCTTAGCTAGCGGGGGGAAAAACATTCAGTACTTC. The J gene is TRBJ2-4, the V gene TRBV7-9; TRBD2 agrees at 10 bases. The V segment lost 0 bases and the J segment 4 bases; nucleotides outside the gene matches: 0. The V gene's germline CDR1 is SEHNR and CDR2 FQNEAQ (reference sequence). The CDR3 runs 15 residues.

The CDR3 coding sequence is TGTGCCAGCAGCTTAGATCCCGGGTCGTTACAAGCTTTCTTT. Its translation: CASSLDPGSLQAFF. The genes are TRBV11-2 and TRBJ1-1; no clear D. CDR3 size: 14 residues. The germline V and J ends were trimmed by 0 bases and 9 bases, with 14 bases remaining between them. Germline CDR1 and CDR2: SGHAT and FQNNGV.

The chain uses TRBV19 and TRBJ1-5; D is possibly TRBD1 (5 bases). Germline V gives CDR1 LNHDA, CDR2 SQIVND (reference sequence). Trimming took 2 bases from V and 3 from J, leaving 11 bases between them. The CDR3 contains 15 residues. This chain's CDR3 is CASSIRDSFNQPQHF. The CDR3 bases are TGTGCCAGTAGTATACGAGACAGCTTCAATCAGCCCCAGCATTTT.

V and J are TRBV2 and TRBJ1-4; D possibly corresponds to TRBD1 (5 bases). The V end lost 4 bases, the J end lost 8 bases, and 14 bases lay between the germline ends. The germline V gene encodes CDR1 SNHLY and CDR2 FYNNEI. The CDR3 loop spans 14 amino acids. DNA of the CDR3: TGTGCCAGCAGTGGGGGGATAGCGGAAGAAAAACTGTTTTTT. Protein: CASSGGIAEEKLFF.

This clone was seen just once. The CDR3, as DNA: TGTGCCACCAGTGAGGGACAGGGTCCCTACGAGCAGTACTTC. Its protein is CATSEGQGPYEQYF. The V gene is TRBV24-1, the J gene TRBJ2-7; 9 nucleotides agree with TRBD1. This CDR3 spans 14 amino acids. The J segment lost 2 bases and the V segment lost 4 bases, leaving 2 bases of the junction unmatched. The germline V gene encodes CDR1 KGHDR and CDR2 SFDVKD.

The chain has TRBV11-2 and TRBJ2-3; 8 nucleotides align to TRBD2. The germline gives CDR1 SGHAT, CDR2 FQNNGV. The CDR3 length is 13 residues. The V and J ends lost 3 bases and 4 bases, in that order; junction bases with no gene match: 0. CDR3 DNA sequence: TGTGCCAGCAGCTTCGGGGGGGCAGATACGCAGTATTTT. Translated, it gives CASSFGGADTQYF. Variable domain in full (rest from reference TRBV11-2 and TRBJ2-3): EAGVAQSPRYKIIEKRQSVAFWCNPISGHATLYWYQQILGQGPKLLIQFQNNGVVDDSQLPKDRFSAERLKGVDSTLKIQPAKLEDSAVYLCASSFGGADTQYFGPGTRLTVL.

CDR3 sequence: CASSEALLAAGTQYF. The CDR3 DNA follows: TGTGCCAGCAGTGAAGCGCTACTAGCGGCCGGGACCCAGTACTTC. This chain connects TRBV6-1 to TRBJ2-5; TRBD2 matches at 8 bases. The CDR3 consists of 15 residues. Germline V gene sequence: CDR1 MNHNS, CDR2 SASEGT. The V segment lost 0 bases and the J segment 7 bases; nucleotides outside the gene matches: 7.

This chain joins TRBV5-8 and TRBJ1-2, with D possibly matching TRBD1 (5 bases). The CDR3 has 14 amino acids. Trimming shortened V by 9 bases and J by 4 bases, and 19 bases separated the two germline ends. Germline V gene data show CDR1 as SGHTS and CDR2 as YDEGEE. This CDR3 is CANTRAGESYGYTF. CDR3 nucleotide sequence: TGTGCCAACACGAGGGCGGGGGAAAGCTATGGCTACACCTTC.

The rearrangement links TRBV7-2 to TRBJ2-2; the D is unclear. Deletions cut 1 base from V and 8 bases from J, with 14 bases between. The germline gives CDR1 SGHTA, CDR2 FQGNSA. This CDR3 spans 15 amino acids. The CDR3 DNA sequence: TGTGCCAGCAGCTTAGAACCAGCCGGCGAAGGGGAGCTGTTTTTT. Protein product: CASSLEPAGEGELFF.

V usage is TRBV5-1 and J usage is TRBJ2-7; possibly TRBD2 for D (5 bases). V was shortened by 0 bases and J by 1 base, with 11 bases between the two germline ends. The length of the CDR3 is 15 residues. In germline, CDR1 is SGHRS, CDR2 YFSETQ. The CDR3 region has the DNA TGCGCCAGCAGCTTGGGTAGTTCGGGGTCCTACGAGCAGTACTTC. Its translation: CASSLGSSGSYEQYF.

The V call is TRBV6-5, the J call TRBJ1-6; D is unresolved. Trimming took off 7 bases at V and 7 bases at J, with 14 bases between the two ends. Per the germline V gene, CDR1 is MNHEY and CDR2 is SVGAGI. This CDR3 region has 14 residues. The CDR3 loop reads CASMTSLGNSPLHF. DNA of the CDR3: TGTGCCAGCATGACTTCCTTGGGAAATTCACCCCTCCACTTT.

V gene TRBV7-2 combines with J gene TRBJ1-2, with TRBD1 as a possible D gene (5 bases). Germline-derived CDR1 and CDR2 are SGHTA and FQGNSA. The CDR3 extends over 14 amino acids. V lost 5 bases and J 11 bases, leaving 21 bases between the germline ends. The CDR3 spells CASSTQTALGNYTF. The CDR3 DNA sequence: TGTGCCAGCAGCACCCAGACAGCCTTGGGAAATTACACCTTC. Full variable domain (outside the CDR3, taken from reference TRBV7-2 and TRBJ1-2): GAGVSQSPSNKVTEKGKDVELRCDPISGHTALYWYRQSLGQGLEFLIYFQGNSAPDKSGLPSDRFSAERTGGSVSTLTIQRTQQEDSAVYLCASSTQTALGNYTFGSGTRLTVV.

This chain uses TRBV6-1 with TRBJ1-4; no firm D call. The CDR3 totals 15 residues. Germline CDR1 reads MNHNS; CDR2 reads SASEGT. V lost 1 base, J lost 0 bases, and 6 bases lay in between. CDR3 region: CASSEGGATNEKLFF. CDR3 sequence (DNA): TGTGCCAGCAGTGAAGGGGGAGCAACTAATGAAAAACTGTTTTTT.

The chain couples TRBV28 to TRBJ1-5; 8 nucleotides line up with TRBD1. The CDR3 sequence is 18 residues long. After removal of 7 bases from V and 4 bases from J, the junction contained 18 bases not matched to a gene. CDR1 and CDR2 (germline): MDHEN, SYDVKM. The CDR3 protein is CASTGPDQGAVGNQPQHF. The CDR3 coding sequence is TGTGCCAGCACCGGACCCGACCAGGGGGCGGTTGGAAATCAGCCCCAGCATTTT.

This rearrangement joins TRBV9 to TRBJ2-5, with a possible D match to TRBD1 (5 bases). The CDR3 is 14 residues long. Germline V gene sequence: CDR1 SGDLS, CDR2 YYNGEE. V gave up 2 bases and J gave up 4 bases, with 12 bases separating them. The CDR3 region is CASSVPGPRETQYF. The DNA for the CDR3 is TGTGCCAGCAGCGTTCCAGGGCCACGAGAGACCCAGTACTTC.

This chain connects TRBV9 to TRBJ2-1; 9 bases line up with TRBD1. The CDR3 has 14 amino acids. Germline V gives CDR1 SGDLS, CDR2 YYNGEE. V was pared by 3 bases and J by 8 bases, with 6 bases of the junction left unmatched. The CDR3 DNA sequence: TGTGCCAGCAGCGCACTAGGGACAGGGTATGAGCAGTTCTTC. Its protein product is CASSALGTGYEQFF.

The V and J genes are TRBV5-7 and TRBJ1-2, with 7 bases identical to TRBD1. TRBV5-7 is designated an ORF whose function remains uncertain. CDR3 length: 15 residues. After removal of 3 bases from V and 6 bases from J, the junction contained 11 bases not matched to a gene. This CDR3 is CASSSLDRQKDGYTF. The CDR3 DNA reads TGTGCCAGCAGCTCCTTGGACAGGCAAAAGGATGGCTACACCTTC.

This chain connects TRBV9 to TRBJ1-1; 7 bases align to TRBD1. V gave up 0 bases and J gave up 2 bases; unmatched junction bases: 4. Looked up from germline, CDR1 is SGDLS and CDR2 is YYNGEE. The CDR3 covers 15 residues. The CDR3 region has the DNA TGTGCCAGCAGCGTAGAAGGGACAGCCAACACTGAAGCTTTCTTT. This translates into CASSVEGTANTEAFF.

This clone appeared a few times. The V and J genes are TRBV7-9 and TRBJ2-5; unclear D gene. The germline V gene has CDR1 SEHNR and CDR2 FQNEAQ (reference sequence). The CDR3 is 12 residues long. Trimming left V 5 bases short and J 5 bases short, with 9 bases between. For the CDR3, the DNA is TGTGCCAGCAGCCGCCCCCGGGAGACCCAGTACTTC. Amino acids: CASSRPRETQYF.

The CDR3 region is CASGDGEGVYGYTF. The CDR3 coding sequence is TGTGCCAGCGGGGACGGGGAGGGGGTCTATGGCTACACCTTC. This chain links TRBV27 with TRBJ1-2; weak D call: TRBD1 (6 bases). This CDR3 is built from 14 residues. CDR1 and CDR2 (germline): MNHEY, SMNVEV (reference sequence). V lost 8 bases, J lost 4 bases, and 17 bases lay in between.

This clone was counted a few times. The same CDR3 can be traced to other DNA sequences in this sample. The chain joins TRBV5-4 to TRBJ1-3; perhaps TRBD1 as D (5 bases). The CDR3 runs 14 residues. V lost 5 bases and J lost 0, with 9 bases in between. Germline assignment: CDR1 SGHNT and CDR2 YYREEE (reference sequence). This CDR3 reads CASSLDSSGNTIYF. The DNA for the CDR3 is TGTGCCAGCAGTCTCGACAGCTCTGGAAACACCATATATTTT.

The chain couples TRBV4-2 to TRBJ2-5; unclear D gene. Trimming pared 0 bases from V and 7 bases from J, leaving 6 bases between. The CDR3 is 12 residues long. CDR1 is LGHNA and CDR2 is YNFKEQ in the germline V gene. CDR3 nucleotide sequence: TGTGCCAGCAGCCAAGACTGGGTGACCCAGTACTTC. Translation gives CASSQDWVTQYF.

The gene calls are TRBV21-1 and TRBJ1-4; the table's D call TRBD1 went unverified against the DNA. TRBV21-1 is listed as a pseudogene. The CDR3 length is 15 residues. CDR3 sequence reads: CASSPKYQEHEKLFF. CDR3 DNA sequence: TGTGCCAGCAGCCCAAAGTACCAGGAACATGAAAAACTGTTTTTT.

The genes are TRBV15 and TRBJ2-1; D perhaps matches TRBD1 (5 bases). Germline CDR1 is LNHNV and CDR2 is YYDKDF (reference sequence). This CDR3 comprises 11 residues. V was shortened by 9 bases and J by 6 bases, with 9 bases between the two germline ends. CDR3 in DNA: TGTGCCACTCACCAGGGCAATGAGCAGTTCTTC. This sequence encodes CATHQGNEQFF.

The chain is built from TRBV3-1 (or the pseudogene TRBV3-2) and TRBJ2-3; D gene uncertain. Trimming pared 1 base from V and 8 bases from J, leaving 4 bases between. The length of the CDR3 is 11 residues. The V gene's germline CDR1 is LGHDT and CDR2 YNNKEL (reference sequence). The CDR3 DNA sequence: TGTGCCAGCAGCCAAGGGTCTACGCAGTATTTT. Protein sequence: CASSQGSTQYF.

The chain employs TRBV2 and TRBJ2-5, with 10 positions matching TRBD2. V was pared by 4 bases and J by 2 bases, with 4 bases of the junction left unmatched. This CDR3 has 15 residues. Germline values: CDR1 SNHLY, CDR2 FYNNEI. CDR3 DNA sequence: TGTGCCAGCAGTGCCTGGACTAGCGGTCAAGAGACCCAGTACTTC. This gives the protein CASSAWTSGQETQYF.

The chain recombines TRBV12-3 or TRBV12-4 with TRBJ2-3, with 8 bases lining up with TRBD1. The CDR3 is made up of 13 amino acids. V lost 5 bases to trimming and J lost 6 bases; unmatched junction nucleotides: 4. CDR3 bases: TGTGCCAGCAGTAGACAGGGGACGGATACGCAGTATTTT. This translates into CASSRQGTDTQYF.

In this sample, this clone turned up once. This chain links TRBV30 with TRBJ2-3; D is uncertain. With 8 bases removed from V and 2 bases from J, the gap between germline ends came to 17 bases. The CDR3 runs 14 residues. From germline, CDR1 is GTSNPN and CDR2 SVGIG (reference sequence). CDR3 amino acids: CAGSRAESTDTQYF. For the CDR3, the DNA is TGTGCCGGAAGTCGGGCCGAATCCACAGATACGCAGTATTTT.

The gene calls are TRBV7-2 and TRBJ1-2; D is possibly TRBD1 (6 bases). Germline CDR1 reads SGHTA; CDR2 reads FQGNSA. Trimming removed 7 bases from V and 6 bases from J, with 9 bases in between. The CDR3 is 11 residues long. The CDR3 loop is CASTHRDGYTF. CDR3 nucleotide sequence: TGTGCCAGCACCCACAGGGATGGCTACACCTTC.